A selection of T cell receptor beta chains follows, all from one sample in a study of T cell responses to AZD1222 COVID-19 vaccine. Assay used: immunoSEQ multiplex PCR; TCRdb lists only in-frame clones, some missing. The table has about 70,000 clones, roughly 84% seen once. This specimen consisted of peripheral blood, obtained on day 0 of AZD1222 vaccination. These receptor sequences come from an adult in good health. CDR3s include the opening cysteine and the closing phenylalanine or tryptophan. A D gene is named only where the DNA matches it firmly. Rows give clone size only sometimes, using once, few, many, or a class for an expanded clone.

J: TRBJ1-2
V: TRBV7-8
D: .
size: .
CDR3: CASSPPGQPNYGYTF
DNA: TGTGCCAGCAGCCCTCCTGGACAGCCTAACTATGGCTACACCTTC

J: TRBJ2-2
V: TRBV5-1
D: .
size: .
CDR3: CASRTFGPPGELFF
DNA: TGCGCCAGCAGAACTTTCGGGCCCCCCGGGGAGCTGTTTTTT

J: TRBJ2-3
V: TRBV2
D: .
size: .
CDR3: CASSERGAYTDTQYF
DNA: TGTGCCAGCAGTGAACGGGGGGCCTACACAGATACGCAGTATTTT

J: TRBJ2-1
V: TRBV3-1/TRBV3-2
D: TRBD2
size: .
CDR3: CASSQMPSSGGPNEQFF
DNA: TGTGCCAGCAGCCAAATGCCGTCTAGCGGGGGCCCTAATGAGCAGTTCTTC

J: TRBJ1-1
V: TRBV12-3/TRBV12-4
D: .
size: .
CDR3: CASSLGSGTEAFF
DNA: TGTGCCAGCAGTTTAGGGTCGGGCACTGAAGCTTTCTTT

J: TRBJ1-2
V: TRBV27
D: .
size: once
CDR3: CASRQEYRANYGYTF
DNA: TGTGCCAGCAGACAGGAATACAGAGCTAACTATGGCTACACCTTC

J: TRBJ1-1
V: TRBV10-3
D: .
size: .
CDR3: CAISRTVFMNTEAFF
DNA: TGTGCCATCAGTCGGACGGTCTTTATGAACACTGAAGCTTTCTTT

J: TRBJ1-2
V: TRBV6-2/TRBV6-3
D: TRBD1
size: .
CDR3: CASSYLPGQGNYGYTF
DNA: TGTGCCAGCAGTTATTTACCGGGACAGGGGAACTATGGCTACACCTTC

J: TRBJ1-2
V: TRBV5-1
D: TRBD1
size: few
CDR3: CASSSARTGGVYGYTF
DNA: TGCGCCAGCAGCTCCGCAAGGACAGGGGGCGTCTATGGCTACACCTTC

J: TRBJ1-6
V: TRBV30
D: .
size: .
CDR3: CAWSVMVGGNSPLHF
DNA: TGTGCCTGGAGTGTAATGGTAGGGGGGAATTCACCCCTCCACTTT

J: TRBJ1-1
V: TRBV4-2
D: .
size: .
CDR3: CASSQVPGAEAFF
DNA: TGTGCCAGCAGCCAAGTACCGGGGGCTGAAGCTTTCTTT

J: TRBJ1-6
V: TRBV7-8
D: .
size: .
CDR3: CASSIGQYNSPLHF
DNA: TGTGCCAGCAGCATAGGACAGTATAATTCACCCCTCCACTTT

J: TRBJ1-2
V: TRBV4-1
D: TRBD1
size: once
CDR3: CASSQDLGGVYGYTF
DNA: TGCGCCAGCAGCCAAGATTTAGGGGGCGTCTATGGCTACACCTTC

J: TRBJ1-2
V: TRBV3-1/TRBV3-2
D: TRBD1
size: .
CDR3: CASSQLRTGWVGYTF
DNA: TGTGCCAGCAGCCAATTGCGGACAGGGTGGGTCGGCTACACCTTC

J: TRBJ2-1
V: TRBV7-3
D: TRBD1
size: once
CDR3: CASSLWGQSRTEQFF
DNA: TGTGCCAGCAGCTTATGGGGACAGTCTAGAACCGAGCAGTTCTTC

J: TRBJ1-2
V: TRBV5-1
D: .
size: .
CDR3: CASSDYVGDGYTF
DNA: TGCGCCAGCAGCGACTATGTAGGGGATGGCTACACCTTC

J: TRBJ2-2
V: TRBV18
D: .
size: .
CDR3: CASSSWTAPTGELFF
DNA: TGTGCCAGCTCATCCTGGACAGCGCCCACCGGGGAGCTGTTTTTT

J: TRBJ1-2
V: TRBV6-1
D: TRBD1
size: .
CDR3: CASSGSGQGAFYGYTF
DNA: TGTGCCAGCAGTGGCTCGGGACAGGGGGCTTTTTATGGCTACACCTTC

J: TRBJ2-7
V: TRBV24-1
D: .
size: .
CDR3: CATSDLEGYEQYF
DNA: TGTGCCACCAGTGATTTGGAGGGCTACGAGCAGTACTTC

J: TRBJ2-3
V: TRBV29-1
D: .
size: .
CDR3: CSVEPSPSTDTQYF
DNA: TGCAGCGTTGAACCCAGCCCTAGCACAGATACGCAGTATTTT

J: TRBJ1-2
V: TRBV18
D: .
size: .
CDR3: CASSPNGAGNNYGYTF
DNA: TGTGCCAGCTCACCTAATGGGGCAGGGAATAACTATGGCTACACCTTC

J: TRBJ1-2
V: TRBV5-1
D: .
size: .
CDR3: CASSLATGRRPGGYTF
DNA: TGCGCCAGCAGCTTGGCTACGGGGAGGCGCCCGGGGGGCTACACCTTC

J: TRBJ2-7
V: TRBV6-5
D: TRBD1
size: .
CDR3: CASSYSMTGGIYEQYF
DNA: TGTGCCAGCAGTTACTCGATGACAGGGGGGATCTACGAGCAGTACTTC

J: TRBJ1-2
V: TRBV4-1
D: .
size: .
CDR3: CASSHEGNYGYTF
DNA: TGCGCCAGCAGCCATGAAGGTAACTATGGCTACACCTTC

J: TRBJ2-1
V: TRBV7-3
D: .
size: .
CDR3: CASSSGQTNEQFF
DNA: TGTGCCAGCAGCTCGGGACAAACCAATGAGCAGTTCTTC

J: TRBJ2-7
V: TRBV5-4
D: TRBD2
size: .
CDR3: CASSLGRGDSYEQYF
DNA: TGTGCCAGCAGCTTGGGGCGGGGGGACTCCTACGAGCAGTACTTC

J: TRBJ1-1
V: TRBV3-1/TRBV3-2
D: TRBD1
size: .
CDR3: CASSFSGQGNTEAFF
DNA: TGTGCCAGCAGCTTTTCGGGACAGGGGAACACTGAAGCTTTCTTT

J: TRBJ1-4
V: TRBV10-3
D: TRBD1
size: .
CDR3: CAISGDRGLANEKLFF
DNA: TGTGCCATCAGTGGGGACAGGGGGCTTGCTAATGAAAAACTGTTTTTT

J: TRBJ1-2
V: TRBV19
D: .
size: .
CDR3: CASSVIGDYGYTF
DNA: TGTGCCAGTTCAGTAATCGGTGACTATGGCTACACCTTC

J: TRBJ1-3
V: TRBV7-9
D: .
size: .
CDR3: CANRPPGTEGNTIYF
DNA: TGTGCCAACCGTCCTCCCGGGACGGAAGGAAACACCATATATTTT

J: TRBJ2-1
V: TRBV4-1
D: .
size: .
CDR3: CASSQAPHRVRDGGTNNEQFF
DNA: TGCGCCAGCAGCCAAGCGCCCCACCGGGTTCGTGACGGGGGGACAAACAATGAGCAGTTCTTC

J: TRBJ1-2
V: TRBV9
D: TRBD1
size: .
CDR3: CASSADRGWGYTF
DNA: TGTGCCAGCAGCGCGGACAGGGGCTGGGGCTACACCTTC

J: TRBJ2-5
V: TRBV19
D: TRBD2
size: .
CDR3: CASSRYGTSVRGETQYF
DNA: TGTGCCAGTAGTAGATACGGGACTAGCGTGCGCGGAGAGACCCAGTACTTC

J: TRBJ2-7
V: TRBV3-1/TRBV3-2
D: TRBD2
size: few
CDR3: CASSQVPTPSGGSYEQYF
DNA: TGTGCCAGCAGCCAAGTCCCTACCCCTAGCGGGGGGTCATACGAGCAGTACTTC

J: TRBJ1-6
V: TRBV7-6
D: .
size: few
CDR3: CASSSQGLGEPIFSPLHF
DNA: TGTGCCAGCAGCTCGCAGGGCTTGGGGGAGCCTATTTTCTCACCCCTCCACTTT

J: TRBJ2-1
V: TRBV7-6
D: TRBD2
size: once
CDR3: CASSVERLAGNNEQFF
DNA: TGTGCCAGCAGCGTAGAACGACTAGCGGGGAACAATGAGCAGTTCTTC

J: TRBJ2-1
V: TRBV5-6
D: .
size: .
CDR3: CASSVGKEQFF
DNA: TGTGCCAGCAGTGTAGGAAAGGAGCAGTTCTTC

J: TRBJ1-2
V: TRBV5-4
D: .
size: .
CDR3: CASSLAPGQSGGYTF
DNA: TGTGCCAGCAGCTTGGCCCCCGGACAGTCGGGAGGCTACACCTTC

J: TRBJ2-7
V: TRBV6-5
D: TRBD1
size: .
CDR3: CASRPTGESSYEQYF
DNA: TGTGCCAGCAGACCGACAGGGGAGTCCTCCTACGAGCAGTACTTC

J: TRBJ1-6
V: TRBV28
D: .
size: .
CDR3: CAHGTPPSGSPLHF
DNA: TGTGCCCACGGGACACCCCCAAGTGGGTCACCCCTCCACTTT

J: TRBJ1-4
V: TRBV6-2/TRBV6-3
D: .
size: once
CDR3: CASSPRPGEKLFF
DNA: TGTGCCAGCAGCCCCCGGCCGGGTGAAAAACTGTTTTTT

J: TRBJ1-6
V: TRBV2
D: .
size: .
CDR3: CASSEDTRNSPLHF
DNA: TGTGCCAGCAGTGAAGACACCCGAAATTCACCCCTCCACTTT

J: TRBJ2-3
V: TRBV12-3/TRBV12-4
D: .
size: .
CDR3: CASSSTDTQYF
DNA: TGTGCCAGCAGTAGCACAGATACGCAGTATTTT

J: TRBJ2-3
V: TRBV27
D: TRBD2
size: .
CDR3: CASTGGGNTQYF
DNA: TGTGCCAGCACCGGGGGGGGGAATACGCAGTATTTT

J: TRBJ2-1
V: TRBV4-2
D: TRBD1
size: few
CDR3: CASSQFMGQGARDEQFF
DNA: TGTGCCAGCAGCCAGTTTATGGGACAGGGGGCCAGGGATGAGCAGTTCTTC

J: TRBJ1-1
V: TRBV15
D: .
size: medium-sized
CDR3: CATSKNRENTEAFF
DNA: TGTGCCACCAGCAAGAACAGGGAGAACACTGAAGCTTTCTTT

J: TRBJ2-3
V: TRBV3-1/TRBV3-2
D: TRBD1
size: once
CDR3: CASSPGQGAQTDTQYF
DNA: TGTGCCAGCAGCCCCGGACAGGGGGCGCAAACAGATACGCAGTATTTT

J: TRBJ1-1
V: TRBV2
D: .
size: .
CDR3: CASKGLNTEAFF
DNA: TGTGCCAGCAAGGGGTTGAACACTGAAGCTTTCTTT

J: TRBJ2-3
V: TRBV10-3
D: TRBD1
size: once
CDR3: CAISPGQGVGGADTQYF
DNA: TGTGCCATCAGCCCGGGACAGGGGGTTGGTGGTGCAGATACGCAGTATTTT

J: TRBJ1-1
V: TRBV7-2
D: .
size: .
CDR3: CASSLAGYGGRAFF
DNA: TGTGCCAGCAGCTTAGCGGGATATGGGGGTCGGGCTTTCTTT

J: TRBJ2-3
V: TRBV6-5
D: TRBD2
size: .
CDR3: CASSSQLAGGTDTQYF
DNA: TGTGCCAGCAGTTCTCAACTAGCGGGGGGCACAGATACGCAGTATTTT

J: TRBJ1-1
V: TRBV28
D: TRBD1
size: .
CDR3: CASSSTASGTGGRAEAFF
DNA: TGTGCCAGCAGCTCCACCGCGAGCGGGACAGGGGGCCGAGCTGAAGCTTTCTTT

J: TRBJ1-5
V: TRBV7-8
D: .
size: .
CDR3: CASSSSRQRYSNQPQHF
DNA: TGTGCCAGCAGCTCCAGCAGACAGAGATATAGCAATCAGCCCCAGCATTTT

J: TRBJ1-1
V: TRBV18
D: .
size: .
CDR3: CASSPLPGGNTEAFF
DNA: TGTGCCAGCTCACCCCTACCCGGGGGGAACACTGAAGCTTTCTTT

J: TRBJ2-5
V: TRBV13
D: .
size: .
CDR3: CASSYPPETQYF
DNA: TGTGCCAGCAGCTACCCACCTGAGACCCAGTACTTC

J: TRBJ1-3
V: TRBV28
D: TRBD1
size: .
CDR3: CASSHARDSSGNTIYF
DNA: TGTGCCAGCAGTCATGCCCGGGACAGCTCTGGAAACACCATATATTTT

J: TRBJ2-5
V: TRBV6-4
D: .
size: .
CDR3: CASSPGPRETQYF
DNA: TGTGCCAGCAGTCCCGGGCCCCGAGAGACCCAGTACTTC

J: TRBJ1-1
V: TRBV12-3/TRBV12-4
D: .
size: few
CDR3: CASSKDRLTFF
DNA: TGTGCCAGCAGCAAGGACCGTTTAACTTTCTTT

J: TRBJ2-7
V: TRBV7-9
D: TRBD2
size: few
CDR3: CASRSSGEREQYF
DNA: TGTGCCAGCAGATCTAGCGGGGAGCGGGAGCAGTACTTC

J: TRBJ1-1
V: TRBV6-5
D: .
size: .
CDR3: CASSQLQRLNTEAFF
DNA: TGTGCCAGCAGTCAACTACAGAGACTGAACACTGAAGCTTTCTTT